A single sample is the source of the 24 T cell receptor beta chains below, sequenced in a study of blood T cell repertoires in COVID-19 (dated by TCRdb to the early 2020s). Library method: the immunoSEQ multiplex PCR assay. Entries here come from immuneACCESS through TCRdb and include only in-frame sequences with V and J called. Some clones fail to appear in such tables; in the studies checked, an unresolved V gene covers under half of the shortfall, and the cause of the remainder is unknown. The sample yields about 150,000 clones; 70% to 90% were counted once. The ten largest make up roughly 8.3% of the sample. Input material: peripheral blood. These receptor sequences come from an older woman with COVID-19, enrolled during active disease.

This chain connects TRBV14 to TRBJ1-2, with 7 bases identical to TRBD1. Losses at the gene ends were 4 bases for V and 4 bases for J; bases not matched to a gene: 3. This CDR3 is built from 13 residues. The germline CDR1 and CDR2 sequences are SGHDN and FVKESK. For the CDR3, the DNA is TGTGCCAGCAGCCCCGCAGGGGGCTATGGCTACACCTTC. Its protein product is CASSPAGGYGYTF.

The chain couples TRBV11-2 to TRBJ1-4; D perhaps matches TRBD1 (6 bases). Germline V CDR1 and CDR2: SGHAT, FQNNGV. V lost 1 base and J 6 bases, leaving 15 bases between the germline ends. The CDR3 runs 16 residues. The CDR3 is CASSLGGRGADEKLFF. In DNA, the CDR3 is TGTGCCAGCAGCTTAGGGGGCCGGGGGGCGGATGAAAAACTGTTTTTT.

This clone was counted once. The chain combines TRBV18 with TRBJ1-1; 7 bases are shared with TRBD1. This CDR3 has 12 residues. The V gene's germline CDR1 is KGHSH and CDR2 LQKENI. Trimming cost V 3 bases and J 8 bases; bases outside gene matches: 3. In DNA form, the CDR3 reads TGTGCCAGCTCACCCCGACAGGGAGAAGCTTTCTTT. Translating it yields CASSPRQGEAFF.

V usage is TRBV24-1 and J usage is TRBJ2-1; 9 bases match TRBD1. This CDR3 spans 15 amino acids. With V trimmed by 9 bases and J by 2 bases, 7 bases remained unmatched. Germline V lookup: CDR1 KGHDR, CDR2 SFDVKD. DNA of the CDR3: TGTGCCACCGGGAGAGGGACAGGGACCTACAATGAGCAGTTCTTC. Its translation is CATGRGTGTYNEQFF.

The CDR3 here is CASSPDRVNTIYF. DNA for the CDR3: TGTGCCAGCTCACCTGACAGGGTAAACACCATATATTTT. The chain employs TRBV18 and TRBJ1-3, with 7 bases matching TRBD1. The junction had 2 bases not matched to a gene; V was cut back by 3 bases and J by 6 bases. This CDR3 comprises 13 residues. CDR1 is KGHSH and CDR2 is LQKENI in the germline V gene. Supplemented by reference TRBV18 and TRBJ1-3, the full variable domain reads NAGVMQNPRHLVRRRGQEARLRCSPMKGHSHVYWYRQLPEEGLKFMVYLQKENIIDESGMPKERFSAEFPKEGPSILRIQQVVRGDSAAYFCASSPDRVNTIYFGEGSWLTVV.

The chain employs TRBV5-4 and TRBJ1-1; D gene unclear. V lost 2 bases, J lost 1 base, and 9 bases lay in between. CDR3 length equals 14 residues. Germline loops: CDR1 SGHNT, CDR2 YYREEE (reference sequence). The CDR3 DNA sequence: TGTGCCAGCAGCTTCGGGGATAGGAACACTGAAGCTTTCTTT. This encodes CASSFGDRNTEAFF.

This chain joins TRBV4-1 and TRBJ1-3; 8 nucleotides line up with TRBD1. Germline V gene lookup returns CDR1 MGHRA and CDR2 YSYEKL. The CDR3 is 16 amino acids. Trimming removed 1 base from V and 2 bases from J; junction bases left unmatched: 4. The CDR3 loop reads CASSQAQTGAGNTIYF. The CDR3, as DNA: TGCGCCAGCAGCCAAGCGCAGACAGGGGCTGGAAACACCATATATTTT.

The chain carries TRBV6-6 and TRBJ1-5, with 8 bases that match TRBD1. Trimming cost V 2 bases and J 6 bases; bases outside gene matches: 3. Germline loops: CDR1 MNHNY, CDR2 SVGAGI (reference sequence). This CDR3 is built from 14 residues. CDR3 amino acids: CASSYQGAAQPQHF. The CDR3 DNA is TGTGCCAGCAGTTACCAGGGGGCTGCTCAGCCCCAGCATTTT.

The V and J genes are TRBV4-1 and TRBJ2-5; TRBD1 matches 8 bases. From germline, CDR1 is MGHRA and CDR2 YSYEKL. V trimming: 4 bases; J trimming: 2 bases; junction bases outside the gene matches: 6. The CDR3 spans 15 residues. The CDR3 coding sequence is TGCGCCAGCAGCCCGAGGGGACAGGTTCAAGAGACCCAGTACTTC. It codes for CASSPRGQVQETQYF.

The V gene is TRBV9, the J gene TRBJ1-4, with D possibly matching TRBD1 (5 bases). V gave up 3 bases and J gave up 5 bases, with 14 bases separating them. This CDR3 has 15 residues. Germline V gene lookup returns CDR1 SGDLS and CDR2 YYNGEE. CDR3 sequence reads: CASSAGRRGNEKLFF. The CDR3 coding sequence is TGTGCCAGCAGCGCCGGGAGGAGGGGAAATGAAAAACTGTTTTTT.

Points on this clone: One end of the junction fails to match germline, which may point to a read error. The chain carries TRBV5-4 and TRBJ1-2, with a tentative D call TRBD1 (6 bases). Looked up from germline, CDR1 is SGHNT and CDR2 is YYREEE (reference sequence). The CDR3 has 15 amino acids. The CDR3 DNA reads as TGTGCCAGCACCCCAGAAGGACAGAGCGACCTTCCCCTATCGTTC. Protein: CASTPEGQSDLPLSF.

The gene calls are TRBV5-5 and TRBJ2-4; TRBD2 agrees at 10 bases. The CDR3 totals 16 residues. V dropped 2 bases and J dropped 8; count of bases not matched to a gene: 10. Per the germline V gene, CDR1 is SGHKS and CDR2 is YYEKEE (reference sequence). The CDR3 reads CASSLIMTSGSDIQYF. The CDR3 region has the DNA TGTGCCAGCAGCTTAATCATGACTAGCGGGTCTGACATTCAGTACTTC.

The V gene is TRBV2, the J gene TRBJ1-2; 10 bases fit TRBD1. The CDR3 length is 15 residues. The ends lost 11 bases at V and 3 bases at J; junction bases unmatched: 12. Germline CDR1 reads SNHLY; CDR2 reads FYNNEI. The CDR3 DNA reads as TGTGCCGGCTCATGGGGACAGGGGAAAGACTATGGCTACACCTTC. It encodes CAGSWGQGKDYGYTF.

V is TRBV19 and J is TRBJ1-1, with D perhaps matching TRBD1 (5 bases). CDR3 length: 15 residues. Deletions cut 4 bases from V and 2 bases from J, with 14 bases between. In germline, CDR1 is LNHDA, CDR2 SQIVND (reference sequence). For the CDR3, the DNA is TGTGCCAGTAGTAGTCAGGGCTGGGGCAACACTGAAGCTTTCTTT. Protein product: CASSSQGWGNTEAFF.

J is TRBJ1-1 and V is TRBV6-1, with D unclear. Deletions cut 2 bases from V and 1 base from J, with 8 bases between. CDR1 and CDR2 from the germline V gene are MNHNS and SASEGT. There are 14 residues in the CDR3. This CDR3 reads CASSEYAENTEAFF. In nucleotides, the CDR3 is TGTGCCAGCAGTGAATACGCAGAGAACACTGAAGCTTTCTTT.

The chain links TRBV7-9 to TRBJ1-2; D unclear. This CDR3 has 13 amino acids. From germline, CDR1 is SEHNR and CDR2 FQNEAQ (reference sequence). V was pared by 1 base and J by 5 bases, with 8 bases between. CDR3 sequence: CASSLEGGYGYTF. CDR3 coding DNA: TGTGCCAGCAGCTTAGAGGGCGGGTATGGCTACACCTTC.

V and J are TRBV3-1 (or the pseudogene TRBV3-2) and TRBJ1-2; maybe TRBD1 (6 bases). V was shortened by 4 bases and J by 4 bases, with 16 bases between the two germline ends. Germline V CDR1 and CDR2: LGHDT, YNNKEL (reference sequence). The CDR3 consists of 15 residues. The CDR3 is CASSLSGEGGYGYTF. The CDR3 coding sequence is TGTGCCAGCAGCCTCTCAGGGGAAGGGGGCTATGGCTACACCTTC.

This clone was recorded once. The chain employs TRBV9 and TRBJ2-7; D may be TRBD2 (6 bases). In germline, CDR1 is SGDLS, CDR2 YYNGEE. This CDR3 contains 14 residues. The V end lost 6 bases, the J end lost 6 bases, and 19 bases lay between the germline ends. This chain's CDR3 is CASTPNSDGGEQYF. DNA for the CDR3: TGTGCCAGCACTCCTAACTCGGACGGGGGCGAGCAGTACTTC.

J is TRBJ2-7 and V is TRBV6-5, with 8 bases matching TRBD2. Trimming removed 7 bases from V and 1 base from J; junction bases left unmatched: 3. Germline values: CDR1 MNHEY, CDR2 SVGAGI. The length of the CDR3 is 13 residues. The CDR3 DNA is TGTGCCAGCACCTTAGCGGGGTCCTACGAGCAGTACGTC. It encodes CASTLAGSYEQYV.

The chain links TRBV23-1 to TRBJ1-4; D is possibly TRBD1 (5 bases). Being an ORF, TRBV23-1 has a function that is uncertain. CDR3 length equals 13 residues. V lost 4 bases and J lost 8, with 11 bases in between. The CDR3 DNA reads as TGCGCCAGCAGTCTGGAGGGGCCCGAAAAACTGTTTTTT. This encodes CASSLEGPEKLFF.

As DNA, the CDR3 is TGTGCCAGCAGTTTAAATTGGGGCCCGGGCTACACCTTC. Protein product: CASSLNWGPGYTF. V is TRBV28 and J is TRBJ1-2, with D possibly TRBD1 on 5 matching bases. The ends were cut back, 2 bases at V and 8 bases at J, with 12 bases in the middle. The CDR3 consists of 13 residues. CDR1 is MDHEN, CDR2 SYDVKM, per germline.

The rearrangement joins TRBV6-5 to TRBJ1-1; 9 nucleotides match TRBD1. V shed 6 bases and J 4 bases; nucleotides not matched to a gene: 9. This CDR3 has 15 amino acids. The germline V gene encodes CDR1 MNHEY and CDR2 SVGAGI. The CDR3 DNA follows: TGTGCCAGCAGGGACGCCGGGACAGGGCTCACTGAAGCTTTCTTT. Translated: CASRDAGTGLTEAFF.

The chain employs TRBV7-9 and TRBJ1-5, with a possible D match to TRBD1 (6 bases). Deletions cut 8 bases from V and 0 bases from J, with 14 bases between. CDR1 and CDR2 from the germline V gene are SEHNR and FQNEAQ (reference sequence). The length of the CDR3 is 15 residues. The CDR3 here is CASARGGNSNQPQHF. CDR3 nucleotide sequence: TGTGCCAGCGCTCGAGGGGGTAATAGCAATCAGCCCCAGCATTTT. Together with reference TRBV7-9 and TRBJ1-5, the CDR3 gives the full variable domain: DTGVSQNPRHKITKRGQNVTFRCDPISEHNRLYWYRQTLGQGPEFLTYFQNEAQLEKSRLLSDRFSAERPKGSFSTLEIQRTEQGDSAMYLCASARGGNSNQPQHFGDGTRLSIL.

This clone showed up just a few times. The rearrangement uses TRBV19 and TRBJ1-3, with 9 bases fitting TRBD1. CDR1 and CDR2 (germline): LNHDA, SQIVND (reference sequence). V was clipped by 7 bases and J by 3 bases; unmatched bases: 7. This CDR3 is built from 15 residues. The CDR3 DNA reads as TGTGCCAGTACCCCGGACAGGGGCGGTGGAAACACCATATATTTT. This codes for CASTPDRGGGNTIYF.